The T cell receptor beta chain described here comes from a study of OX40 agonist ivuxolimab in advanced cancers. Germline CDR1 reads MDHEN; CDR2 reads SYDVKM. Germline trimming cut 6 bases from V and 2 bases from J; bases unmatched to any gene: 6. The CDR3 is 15 residues long. TCRdb's copy holds only in-frame clones and misses some; the assay was immunoSEQ multiplex PCR. Found here are about 19,000 clones, approximately 80% of them singletons; the top ten hold about 19%. The source material was CD4+ or CD8+ T cells sorted from blood, sampled in a trial of the OX40 agonist ivuxolimab. The chain combines TRBV28 with TRBJ2-3; TRBD1 aligns across 9 bases. The clonotype comes from an adult with an advanced solid tumor such as melanoma, head and neck, liver or kidney cancer. CDR3 sequence (DNA): TGTGCCAGCAGGTCGGGACAGGGACACACAGATACGCAGTATTTT. It specifies CASRSGQGHTDTQYF.